Below are 28 T cell receptor beta chains sequenced from a single sample in a study of sequential checkpoint blockade in melanoma. Treatment reported: randomized to nivolumab then ipilimumab (arm A) or the reverse (arm B). Some clones are missing from TCRdb's copy, which holds only in-frame ones; the method was immunoSEQ multiplex PCR. The sample has approximately 5,600 clones, roughly a quarter seen once. The specimen was tumor tissue (inferred from file names), collected from a patient given nivolumab and ipilimumab in sequence. The source is a human donor with melanoma.

This clone was counted only a few times. The chain employs TRBV6-8 and TRBJ2-7; no firm D call. Germline lookup yields CDR1 MNHGY and CDR2 SAAAGT. V was pared by 0 bases and J by 0 bases, with 9 bases between. The CDR3 has 15 residues. CDR3 region: CASSYSPVSSYEQYF. CDR3 nucleotides: TGTGCCAGCAGTTACTCCCCGGTAAGCTCCTACGAGCAGTACTTC.

The gene calls are TRBV6-8 and TRBJ1-4; D is uncertain. Per germline, CDR1 MNHGY and CDR2 SAAAGT. Deletions cut 5 bases from V and 0 bases from J, with 7 bases between. The length of the CDR3 is 14 residues. CDR3 nucleotide sequence: TGTGCCAGCAGTGCAAGACCAACTAATGAAAAACTGTTTTTT. Translated, it gives CASSARPTNEKLFF.

This clone was observed many times. This rearrangement joins TRBV6-8 to TRBJ2-4, with a tentative D call TRBD1 (6 bases). Trimming took 6 bases from V and 0 from J, leaving 12 bases between them. Germline V gene lookup returns CDR1 MNHGY and CDR2 SAAAGT. The CDR3 consists of 15 residues. The CDR3 is CASSPGVLAKNIQYF. Written as DNA, the CDR3 is TGTGCCAGCAGCCCAGGGGTTTTAGCCAAAAACATTCAGTACTTC.

This clone was recorded a few times. The chain combines TRBV12-2 with TRBJ1-5. TRBV12-2 is termed a pseudogene. CDR3 length: 16 amino acids. This CDR3 reads CASRIGGAKGNQPQHF. The CDR3 DNA reads as TGTGCAAGTCGAATAGGAGGGGCTAAGGGCAATCAGCCCCAGCATTTT.

The V and J genes are TRBV5-1 and TRBJ2-3, with D perhaps matching TRBD1 (5 bases). The ends were cut back, 3 bases at V and 0 bases at J, with 11 bases in the middle. CDR3 size: 15 residues. Germline lookup yields CDR1 SGHRS and CDR2 YFSETQ. The CDR3 here is CASSYGASSTDTQYF. The CDR3 DNA reads TGCGCCAGCAGCTATGGGGCTTCTAGCACAGATACGCAGTATTTT.

This clone was counted between two and nine times. The chain has TRBV29-1 and TRBJ2-3; D possibly corresponds to TRBD2 (5 bases). The CDR3 extends over 13 amino acids. Germline CDR1 SQVTM, CDR2 ANQGSEA. V was shortened by 4 bases and J by 2 bases, with 10 bases between the two germline ends. CDR3 sequence: CSVARDPTDTQYF. The CDR3 region has the DNA TGCAGCGTTGCCCGGGATCCCACAGATACGCAGTATTTT.

Only a few counts were recorded for this clone. The J gene is TRBJ2-1, the V gene TRBV6-8; tentatively, D is TRBD2 (6 bases). Deletions cut 6 bases from V and 0 bases from J, with 18 bases between. CDR1 and CDR2 from the germline V gene are MNHGY and SAAAGT. The CDR3 covers 17 residues. This CDR3 is CASRDLTGRGSYNEQFF. CDR3 DNA sequence: TGTGCCAGCAGGGACCTCACGGGGCGGGGCTCCTACAATGAGCAGTTCTTC.

This clone appeared a few times. The rearrangement joins TRBV11-3 to TRBJ1-2; D perhaps matches TRBD1 (5 bases). The germline gives CDR1 SGHNT, CDR2 YENEEA. The CDR3 runs 16 residues. V was clipped by 1 base and J by 0 bases, with 12 bases between them. CDR3 sequence reads: CASSLGGTQANYGYTF. In DNA, the CDR3 is TGTGCCAGCAGCTTAGGGGGAACACAGGCTAACTATGGCTACACCTTC.

Relative to its sample, this clone is medium-sized. This rearrangement joins TRBV6-8 to TRBJ2-4; TRBD1 matches at 10 bases. Per the germline V gene, CDR1 is MNHGY and CDR2 is SAAAGT. The junction had 4 bases not matched to a gene; V was cut back by 8 bases and J by 6 bases. The CDR3 sequence is 13 residues long. The DNA of the CDR3 is TGTGCCAGCTCCTGGACAGGGGGAAACATTCAGTACTTC. Its protein product is CASSWTGGNIQYF.

The chain uses TRBV11-3 and TRBJ2-7; 9 bases align to TRBD1. Germline V gene sequence: CDR1 SGHNT, CDR2 YENEEA. The CDR3 length is 15 residues. The ends lost 5 bases at V and 7 bases at J; junction bases unmatched: 12. In DNA, the CDR3 is TGTGCCAGCAGCCGAGGAACAGGGGGCGGTTGGGAGCAGTACTTC. It codes for CASSRGTGGGWEQYF. The entire variable domain, with the rest obtained from reference TRBV11-3 and TRBJ2-7, is as follows: EAGVVQSPRYKIIEKKQPVAFWCNPISGHNTLYWYLQNLGQGPELLIRYENEEAVDDSQLPKDRFSAERLKGVDSTLKIQPAELGDSAVYLCASSRGTGGGWEQYFGPGTRLTVT.

About this clone itself: Other DNA sequences in this specimen translate into the identical CDR3. The rearrangement joins TRBV19 to TRBJ1-2, with D perhaps matching TRBD1 (5 bases). This CDR3 spans 13 amino acids. Germline V gives CDR1 LNHDA, CDR2 SQIVND (reference sequence). V was clipped by 5 bases and J by 5 bases, with 12 bases between them. The CDR3: CASSPDGTYGYTF. The CDR3 DNA sequence: TGTGCCAGTAGTCCCGACGGGACTTATGGCTACACCTTC.

This clone is termed medium-sized. The chain is built from TRBV6-8 and TRBJ1-1; D uncertain. Germline V gene data show CDR1 as MNHGY and CDR2 as SAAAGT. The CDR3 contains 16 residues. Between the trimmed V and J ends, which lost 0 bases and 1 base, there was a span of 12 bases. The DNA for the CDR3 is TGTGCCAGCAGTTACTCGACGGATAATTCGAACACTGAAGCTTTCTTT. Translated: CASSYSTDNSNTEAFF.

The V and J genes are TRBV29-1 and TRBJ1-3; no firm D call. CDR3 size: 15 residues. V was cut by 0 bases and J by 4 bases, with 13 bases left in between. Germline V CDR1 and CDR2: SQVTM, ANQGSEA. The CDR3 DNA reads TGCAGCGTTGAAGATAGAGGGAGTTCCGGAAACACCATATATTTT. Its protein product is CSVEDRGSSGNTIYF.

V usage is TRBV19 and J usage is TRBJ1-6; D ambiguous. Germline V gives CDR1 LNHDA, CDR2 SQIVND (reference sequence). The CDR3 consists of 15 residues. V gave up 6 bases and J gave up 4 bases, with 13 bases separating them. CDR3 nucleotides: TGTGCCAGTAGCGTTAGAGGAAAATATAATTCACCCCTCCACTTT. Translating it yields CASSVRGKYNSPLHF.

Only a few counts were recorded for this clone. The rearrangement uses TRBV2 and TRBJ2-5; TRBD2 matches 8 bases. Germline trimming cut 6 bases from V and 4 bases from J; bases unmatched to any gene: 4. The CDR3 length is 13 residues. Germline V gives CDR1 SNHLY, CDR2 FYNNEI. The CDR3: CASSGLARETQYF. The CDR3 coding sequence is TGTGCCAGCAGCGGACTAGCTCGAGAGACCCAGTACTTC. Looking up the rest from reference TRBV2 and TRBJ2-5 gives the full variable domain: EPEVTQTPSHQVTQMGQEVILRCVPISNHLYFYWYRQILGQKVEFLVSFYNNEISEKSEIFDDQFSVERPDGSNFTLKIRSTKLEDSAMYFCASSGLARETQYFGPGTRLLVL.

A few counts support this clone. The chain carries TRBV28 and TRBJ1-3; TRBD1 agrees at 10 bases. This CDR3 has 15 residues. V shed 2 bases and J 4 bases; nucleotides not matched to a gene: 2. Per germline, CDR1 MDHEN and CDR2 SYDVKM. The DNA for the CDR3 is TGTGCCAGCAGTTTAGACAGGGGGCTAGGAAACACCATATATTTT. Protein: CASSLDRGLGNTIYF. Looking up the rest from reference TRBV28 and TRBJ1-3 gives the full variable domain: DVKVTQSSRYLVKRTGEKVFLECVQDMDHENMFWYRQDPGLGLRLIYFSYDVKMKEKGDIPEGYSVSREKKERFSLILESASTNQTSMYLCASSLDRGLGNTIYFGEGSWLTVV.

The chain is built from TRBV5-1 and TRBJ2-1; 8 bases map to TRBD2. From germline, CDR1 is SGHRS and CDR2 YFSETQ. The ends lost 4 bases at V and 8 bases at J; junction bases unmatched: 11. CDR3 size: 15 residues. The CDR3 spells CASSPGGANLDEQFF. The CDR3 DNA sequence: TGCGCCAGCAGCCCCGGGGGGGCTAACTTGGATGAGCAGTTCTTC.

This clone was found many times. The chain recombines TRBV7-6 with TRBJ2-7, with 7 bases aligning to TRBD2. This CDR3 is built from 14 residues. The germline CDR1 and CDR2 sequences are SGHVS and FNYEAQ. V lost 3 bases and J lost 7; bases outside the gene matches: 9. The chain's CDR3 is CASSLGGVDGEQYF. In DNA form, the CDR3 reads TGTGCCAGCAGCTTGGGGGGGGTGGATGGTGAGCAGTACTTC.

To note about this clone: An end of the junction differs from the germline gene, which may be a read error. The chain is built from TRBV11-3 and TRBJ2-2; D might be TRBD1 (5 bases). The V gene's germline CDR1 is SGHNT and CDR2 YENEEA. The CDR3 sequence is 14 residues long. This chain's CDR3 is CASSSTDNTGELFF. CDR3 nucleotide sequence: TGTGCTAGCAGCTCGACAGACAACACCGGGGAGCTGTTTTTT.

Sample share makes this clone medium-sized. The genes are TRBV6-8 and TRBJ2-1; 12 bases are shared with TRBD2. Germline CDR1 reads MNHGY; CDR2 reads SAAAGT. Trimming took 6 bases from V and 6 from J; bases not matched to a gene: 9. The CDR3 sequence is 16 residues long. The CDR3 protein is CASRLASGRASNEQFF. CDR3 coding DNA: TGTGCCAGCAGGCTAGCTAGCGGGAGGGCCTCCAATGAGCAGTTCTTC.

The chain joins TRBV11-3 to TRBJ2-3; the D gene could be TRBD1 or TRBD2 (6 bases each). Germline CDR1 reads SGHNT; CDR2 reads YENEEA. Trimming pared 2 bases from V and 1 base from J, leaving 10 bases between. The CDR3 totals 15 residues. The chain's CDR3 is CASSLIRGGTDTQYF. CDR3 DNA: TGTGCCAGCAGCTTAATAAGGGGGGGCACAGATACGCAGTATTTT. The full variable domain, completed using reference TRBV11-3 and TRBJ2-3, is EAGVVQSPRYKIIEKKQPVAFWCNPISGHNTLYWYLQNLGQGPELLIRYENEEAVDDSQLPKDRFSAERLKGVDSTLKIQPAELGDSAVYLCASSLIRGGTDTQYFGPGTRLTVL.

V usage is TRBV18 and J usage is TRBJ2-7; TRBD1 or TRBD2 may be the D gene (5 bases each). V was cut by 6 bases and J by 6 bases, with 21 bases left in between. Germline CDR1 is KGHSH and CDR2 is LQKENI. This CDR3 contains 15 residues. DNA of the CDR3: TGTGCCAGCTCGCCCCTCGGGGACGCCACCTCCGAGCAGTACTTC. Its translation is CASSPLGDATSEQYF. Based on the CDR3 plus reference TRBV18 and TRBJ2-7, the full variable domain is NAGVMQNPRHLVRRRGQEARLRCSPMKGHSHVYWYRQLPEEGLKFMVYLQKENIIDESGMPKERFSAEFPKEGPSILRIQQVVRGDSAAYFCASSPLGDATSEQYFGPGTRLTVT.

The chain uses TRBV5-1 and TRBJ2-1, with D tentatively TRBD1 (6 bases). CDR3 length: 14 residues. V was trimmed by 0 bases and J by 6 bases, leaving 10 bases between them. CDR1 SGHRS and CDR2 YFSETQ come from the germline V gene. This CDR3 is CASSLVQGVNEQFF. CDR3 bases: TGCGCCAGCAGCTTGGTACAGGGCGTCAATGAGCAGTTCTTC.

This clone turned up a few times. The rearrangement uses TRBV6-8 and TRBJ2-7; 12 nucleotides match TRBD2. The CDR3 loop spans 17 amino acids. The germline gives CDR1 MNHGY, CDR2 SAAAGT. Unmatched junction bases numbered 11, after V lost 5 bases and J lost 3 bases. This CDR3 is CASSVAARLAGDYEQYF. DNA for the CDR3: TGTGCCAGCAGTGTTGCCGCACGACTAGCGGGAGACTACGAGCAGTACTTC.

A few counts support this clone. The chain is built from TRBV9 and TRBJ2-5; D might be TRBD1 (6 bases). The ends were cut back, 0 bases at V and 8 bases at J, with 17 bases in the middle. From germline, CDR1 is SGDLS and CDR2 YYNGEE. CDR3 length equals 15 residues. The CDR3, as DNA: TGTGCCAGCAGCGTAGATTTCAGGGGCCAGGGAACCCAGTACTTC. Its translation is CASSVDFRGQGTQYF.

This clone was seen a few times. This chain links TRBV11-3 with TRBJ2-4; D possibly uses TRBD1 or TRBD2 (7 bases each). The CDR3 runs 15 residues. Germline-derived CDR1 and CDR2 are SGHNT and YENEEA. The V end lost 5 bases, the J end lost 7 bases, and 18 bases lay between the germline ends. CDR3 sequence: CASSQVQGGLNIQYF. The CDR3 bases are TGTGCCAGCAGCCAAGTGCAGGGGGGGCTGAACATTCAGTACTTC.

This clone was picked up a small number of times. This chain uses TRBV19 with TRBJ1-2; D call uncertain. V was trimmed by 7 bases and J by 1 base, leaving 13 bases between them. The CDR3 is 14 amino acids. The germline V gene has CDR1 LNHDA and CDR2 SQIVND (reference sequence). CDR3 in DNA: TGTGCCAGTAACAGCCACTCACTTAACTATGGCTACACCTTC. Translating gives CASNSHSLNYGYTF.

This clone is large within its sample. This sequence joins TRBV6-8 and TRBJ2-7, with D hard to call. V lost 6 bases, J lost 3 bases, and 9 bases lay in between. Germline V gene sequence: CDR1 MNHGY, CDR2 SAAAGT. The CDR3 length is 12 residues. CDR3 protein: CASSNSHYEQYF. Written as DNA, the CDR3 is TGTGCCAGCAGCAACTCGCACTACGAGCAGTACTTC.